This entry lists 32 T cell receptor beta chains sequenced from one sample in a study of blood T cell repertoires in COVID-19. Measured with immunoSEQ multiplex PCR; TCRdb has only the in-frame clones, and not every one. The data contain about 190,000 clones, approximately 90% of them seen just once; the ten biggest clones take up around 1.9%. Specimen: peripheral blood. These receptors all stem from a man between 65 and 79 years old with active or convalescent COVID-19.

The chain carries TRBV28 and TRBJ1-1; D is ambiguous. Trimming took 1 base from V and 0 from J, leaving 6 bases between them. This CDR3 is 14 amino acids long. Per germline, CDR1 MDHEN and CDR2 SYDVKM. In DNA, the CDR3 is TGTGCCAGCAGTTTATCCCCATTGAACACTGAAGCTTTCTTT. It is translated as CASSLSPLNTEAFF.

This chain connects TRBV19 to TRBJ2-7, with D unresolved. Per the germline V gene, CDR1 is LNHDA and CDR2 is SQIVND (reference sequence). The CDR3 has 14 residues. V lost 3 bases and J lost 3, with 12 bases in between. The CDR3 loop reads CASSIQPNSYEQYF. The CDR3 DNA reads TGTGCCAGTAGTATTCAACCCAACAGCTACGAGCAGTACTTC.

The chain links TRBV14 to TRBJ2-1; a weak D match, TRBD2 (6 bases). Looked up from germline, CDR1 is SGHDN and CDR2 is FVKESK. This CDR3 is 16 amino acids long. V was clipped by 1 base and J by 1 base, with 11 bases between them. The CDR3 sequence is CASSQGSGLSYNEQFF. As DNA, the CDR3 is TGTGCCAGCAGCCAAGGGAGCGGGCTGTCCTACAATGAGCAGTTCTTC. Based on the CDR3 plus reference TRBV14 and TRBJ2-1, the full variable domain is EAGVTQFPSHSVIEKGQTVTLRCDPISGHDNLYWYRRVMGKEIKFLLHFVKESKQDESGMPNNRFLAERTGGTYSTLKVQPAELEDSGVYFCASSQGSGLSYNEQFFGPGTRLTVL.

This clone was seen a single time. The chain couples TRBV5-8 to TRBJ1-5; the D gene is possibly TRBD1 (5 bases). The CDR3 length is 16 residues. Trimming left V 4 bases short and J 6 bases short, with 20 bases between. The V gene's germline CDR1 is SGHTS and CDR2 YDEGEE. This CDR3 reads CASSMGPSRVSQPQHF. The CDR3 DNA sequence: TGTGCCAGCAGCATGGGCCCCTCCAGGGTCAGTCAGCCCCAGCATTTT.

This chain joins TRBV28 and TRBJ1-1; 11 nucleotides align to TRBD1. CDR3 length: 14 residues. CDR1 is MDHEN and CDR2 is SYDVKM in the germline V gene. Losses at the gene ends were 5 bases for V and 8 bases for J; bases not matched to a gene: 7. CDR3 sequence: CASSRGQGAREAFF. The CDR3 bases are TGTGCCAGCAGTAGAGGACAGGGGGCGAGAGAAGCTTTCTTT.

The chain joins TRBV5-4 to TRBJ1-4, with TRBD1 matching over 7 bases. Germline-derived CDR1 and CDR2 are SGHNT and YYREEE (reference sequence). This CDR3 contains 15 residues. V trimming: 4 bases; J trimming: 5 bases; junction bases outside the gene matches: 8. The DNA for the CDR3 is TGTGCCAGCAGCCCAGGACAGGCGGGGAATGAAAAACTGTTTTTT. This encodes CASSPGQAGNEKLFF.

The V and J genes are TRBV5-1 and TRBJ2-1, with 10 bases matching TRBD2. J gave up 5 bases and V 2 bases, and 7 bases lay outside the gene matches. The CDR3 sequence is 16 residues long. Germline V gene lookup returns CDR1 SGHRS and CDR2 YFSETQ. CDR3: CASSFSSGGADNEQFF. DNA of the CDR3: TGCGCCAGCAGCTTCTCAAGCGGGGGGGCCGACAATGAGCAGTTCTTC.

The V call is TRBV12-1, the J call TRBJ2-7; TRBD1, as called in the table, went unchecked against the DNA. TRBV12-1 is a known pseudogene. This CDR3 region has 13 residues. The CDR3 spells CASSFQGSYEQYF. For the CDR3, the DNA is TGTGCCAGCAGCTTCCAGGGTTCCTACGAGCAGTACTTC.

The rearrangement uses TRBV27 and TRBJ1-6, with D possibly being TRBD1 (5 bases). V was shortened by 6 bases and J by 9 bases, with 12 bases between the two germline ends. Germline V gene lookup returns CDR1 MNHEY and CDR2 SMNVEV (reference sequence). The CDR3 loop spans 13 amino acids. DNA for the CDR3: TGTGCCAGCAGCCTCGGGGGGTTTTCACCCCTCCACTTT. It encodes CASSLGGFSPLHF.

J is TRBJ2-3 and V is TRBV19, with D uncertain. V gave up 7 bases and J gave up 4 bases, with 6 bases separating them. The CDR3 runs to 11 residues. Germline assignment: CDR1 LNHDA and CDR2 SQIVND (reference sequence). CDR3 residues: CASTTADTQYF. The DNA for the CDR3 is TGTGCCAGTACCACGGCAGATACGCAGTATTTT.

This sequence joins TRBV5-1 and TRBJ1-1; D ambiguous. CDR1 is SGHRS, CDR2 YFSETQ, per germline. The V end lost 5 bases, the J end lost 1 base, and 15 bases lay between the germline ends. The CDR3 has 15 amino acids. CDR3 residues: CASRSGLGPNTEAFF. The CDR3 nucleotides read TGCGCCAGCAGAAGTGGATTGGGCCCGAACACTGAAGCTTTCTTT. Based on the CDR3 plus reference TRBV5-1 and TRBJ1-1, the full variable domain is KAGVTQTPRYLIKTRGQQVTLSCSPISGHRSVSWYQQTPGQGLQFLFEYFSETQRNKGNFPGRFSGRQFSNSRSEMNVSTLELGDSALYLCASRSGLGPNTEAFFGQGTRLTVV.

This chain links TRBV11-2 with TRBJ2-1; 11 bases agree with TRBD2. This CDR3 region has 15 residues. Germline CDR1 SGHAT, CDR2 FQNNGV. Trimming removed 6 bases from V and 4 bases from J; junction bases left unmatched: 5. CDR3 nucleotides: TGTGCCAGCAGTCCTACTAGCGGGAGATACAATGAGCAGTTCTTC. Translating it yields CASSPTSGRYNEQFF.

CDR3 amino acids: CASRRIGGTGGDGYTF. CDR3 nucleotides: TGTGCCAGCAGGCGGATCGGGGGGACAGGGGGCGATGGCTACACCTTC. The chain joins TRBV11-2 to TRBJ1-2; 12 positions match TRBD1. The germline V gene has CDR1 SGHAT and CDR2 FQNNGV. The CDR3 loop spans 16 amino acids. Trimming took 6 bases from V and 6 from J; bases not matched to a gene: 11.

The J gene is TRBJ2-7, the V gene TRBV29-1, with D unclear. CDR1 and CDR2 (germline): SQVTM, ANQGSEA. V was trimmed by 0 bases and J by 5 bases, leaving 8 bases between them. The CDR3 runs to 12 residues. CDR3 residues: CSVEESANEQYF. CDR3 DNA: TGCAGCGTTGAAGAGTCAGCGAACGAGCAGTACTTC.

CDR3 nucleotide sequence: TGTGCCAGCAGCCCTCGTGGAGAGCCGGATTCACCCCTCCACTTT. Protein product: CASSPRGEPDSPLHF. The chain couples TRBV9 to TRBJ1-6; no clear D. V was cut by 4 bases and J by 8 bases, with 16 bases left in between. Germline CDR1 SGDLS, CDR2 YYNGEE. The CDR3 contains 15 residues.

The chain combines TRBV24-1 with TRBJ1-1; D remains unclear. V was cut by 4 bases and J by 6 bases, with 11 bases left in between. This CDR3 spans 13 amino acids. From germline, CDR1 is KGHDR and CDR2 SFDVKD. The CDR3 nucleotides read TGTGCCACCAGTGACTCTATGTCGCCTGAAGCTTTCTTT. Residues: CATSDSMSPEAFF.

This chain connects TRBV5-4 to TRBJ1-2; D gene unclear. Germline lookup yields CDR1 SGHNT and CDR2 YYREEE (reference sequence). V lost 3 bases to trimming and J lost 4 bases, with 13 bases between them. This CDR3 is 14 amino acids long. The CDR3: CASSSPRALYGYTF. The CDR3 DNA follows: TGTGCCAGCAGCTCTCCCCGAGCCCTCTATGGCTACACCTTC. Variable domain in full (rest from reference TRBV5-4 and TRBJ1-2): ETGVTQSPTHLIKTRGQQVTLRCSSQSGHNTVSWYQQALGQGPQFIFQYYREEENGRGNFPPRFSGLQFPNYSSELNVNALELDDSALYLCASSSPRALYGYTFGSGTRLTVV.

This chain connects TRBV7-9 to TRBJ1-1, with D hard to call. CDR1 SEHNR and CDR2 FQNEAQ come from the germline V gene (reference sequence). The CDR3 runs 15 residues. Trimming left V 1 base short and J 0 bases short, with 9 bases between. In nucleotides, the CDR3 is TGTGCCAGCAGCTTAGGAGCCGGAGTGAACACTGAAGCTTTCTTT. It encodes CASSLGAGVNTEAFF.

Here the CDR3 reads CASSLGTLGNQPQHF. The CDR3 DNA reads as TGTGCCAGCAGCTTAGGGACTTTAGGTAATCAGCCCCAGCATTTT. The V and J genes are TRBV11-2 and TRBJ1-5; D gene uncertain. The V gene's germline CDR1 is SGHAT and CDR2 FQNNGV. CDR3 length: 15 residues. Trimming took 1 base from V and 4 from J, leaving 11 bases between them.

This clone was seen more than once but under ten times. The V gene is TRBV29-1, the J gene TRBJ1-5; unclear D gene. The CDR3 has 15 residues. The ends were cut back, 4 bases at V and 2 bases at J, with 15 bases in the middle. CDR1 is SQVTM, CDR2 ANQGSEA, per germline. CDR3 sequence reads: CSVAVGSQGNQPQHF. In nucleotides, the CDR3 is TGCAGCGTTGCCGTGGGGAGCCAGGGCAATCAGCCCCAGCATTTT.

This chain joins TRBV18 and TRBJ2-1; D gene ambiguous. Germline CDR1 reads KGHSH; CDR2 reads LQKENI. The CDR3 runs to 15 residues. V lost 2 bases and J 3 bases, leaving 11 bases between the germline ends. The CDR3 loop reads CASSPAAVLYNEQFF. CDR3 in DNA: TGTGCCAGCTCACCAGCGGCAGTTCTCTACAATGAGCAGTTCTTC.

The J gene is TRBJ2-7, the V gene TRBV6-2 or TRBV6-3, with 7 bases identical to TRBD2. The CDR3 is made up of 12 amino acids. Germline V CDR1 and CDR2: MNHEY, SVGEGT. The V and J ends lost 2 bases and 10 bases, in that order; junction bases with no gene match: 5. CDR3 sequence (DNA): TGTGCCAGCAGTTACGGGTCGGGGGGACAGTACTTC. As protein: CASSYGSGGQYF.

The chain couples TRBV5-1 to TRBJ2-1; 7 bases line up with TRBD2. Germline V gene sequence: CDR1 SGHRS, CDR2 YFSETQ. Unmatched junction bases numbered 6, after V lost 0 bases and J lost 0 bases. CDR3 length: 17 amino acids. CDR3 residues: CASSLVQRGSSYNEQFF. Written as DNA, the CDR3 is TGCGCCAGCAGCTTGGTCCAGCGGGGCAGCTCCTACAATGAGCAGTTCTTC.

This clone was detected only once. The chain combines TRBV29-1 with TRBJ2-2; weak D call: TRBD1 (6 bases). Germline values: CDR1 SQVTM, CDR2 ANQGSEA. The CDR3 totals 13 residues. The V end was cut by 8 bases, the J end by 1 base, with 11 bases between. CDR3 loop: CSTKGENTGELFF. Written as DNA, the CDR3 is TGCAGCACGAAGGGGGAGAACACCGGGGAGCTGTTTTTT.

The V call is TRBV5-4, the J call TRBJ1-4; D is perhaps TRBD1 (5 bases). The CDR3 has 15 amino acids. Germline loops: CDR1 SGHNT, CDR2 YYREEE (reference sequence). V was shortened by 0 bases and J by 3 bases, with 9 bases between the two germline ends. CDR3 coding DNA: TGTGCCAGCAGCTTGGTGTCGGGGGCTAATGAAAAACTGTTTTTT. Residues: CASSLVSGANEKLFF. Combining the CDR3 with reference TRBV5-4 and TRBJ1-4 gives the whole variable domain ETGVTQSPTHLIKTRGQQVTLRCSSQSGHNTVSWYQQALGQGPQFIFQYYREEENGRGNFPPRFSGLQFPNYSSELNVNALELDDSALYLCASSLVSGANEKLFFGSGTQLSVL.

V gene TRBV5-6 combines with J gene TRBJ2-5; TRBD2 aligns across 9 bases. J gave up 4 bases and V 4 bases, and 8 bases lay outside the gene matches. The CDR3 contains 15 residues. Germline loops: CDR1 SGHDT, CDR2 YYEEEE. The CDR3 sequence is CASSPLAGAAETQYF. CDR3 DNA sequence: TGTGCCAGCAGCCCTTTAGCGGGAGCGGCAGAGACCCAGTACTTC.

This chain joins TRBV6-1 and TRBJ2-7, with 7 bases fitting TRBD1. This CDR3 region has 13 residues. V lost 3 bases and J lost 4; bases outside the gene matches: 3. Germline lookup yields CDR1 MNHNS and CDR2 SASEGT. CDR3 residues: CASSEGQRYEQYF. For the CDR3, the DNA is TGTGCCAGCAGTGAGGGACAGAGGTACGAGCAGTACTTC.

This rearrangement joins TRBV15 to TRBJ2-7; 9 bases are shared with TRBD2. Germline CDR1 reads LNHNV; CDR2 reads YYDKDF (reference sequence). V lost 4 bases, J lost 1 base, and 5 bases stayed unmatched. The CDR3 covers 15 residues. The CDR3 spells CATSTSLAGSYEQYF. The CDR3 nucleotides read TGTGCCACCAGCACTTCGCTAGCGGGGTCCTACGAGCAGTACTTC.

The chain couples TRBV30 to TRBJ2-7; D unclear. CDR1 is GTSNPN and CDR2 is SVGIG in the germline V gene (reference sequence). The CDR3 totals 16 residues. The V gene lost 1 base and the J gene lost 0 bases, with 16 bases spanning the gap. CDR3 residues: CAWSDPRQATSYEQYF. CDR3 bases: TGTGCCTGGAGTGACCCTCGCCAGGCCACCTCCTACGAGCAGTACTTC.

CDR3 residues: CASSPAGGGTASPLHF. CDR3 sequence (DNA): TGTGCCAGCAGCCCCGCTGGTGGGGGGACGGCTTCACCCCTCCACTTT. V is TRBV7-9 and J is TRBJ1-6; D may be TRBD1 (5 bases). Germline-derived CDR1 and CDR2 are SEHNR and FQNEAQ (reference sequence). V was shortened by 5 bases and J by 9 bases, with 20 bases between the two germline ends. CDR3 size: 16 residues. The full variable domain, with the rest looked up from reference TRBV7-9 and TRBJ1-6, is DTGVSQNPRHKITKRGQNVTFRCDPISEHNRLYWYRQTLGQGPEFLTYFQNEAQLEKSRLLSDRFSAERPKGSFSTLEIQRTEQGDSAMYLCASSPAGGGTASPLHFGNGTRLTVT.

As DNA, the CDR3 is TGCAGCGCCCTGACTAGCGGGAATTACAATGAGCAGTTCTTC. It yields the protein CSALTSGNYNEQFF. The chain employs TRBV29-1 and TRBJ2-1; TRBD2 aligns across 11 bases. The CDR3 runs 14 residues. The germline V gene has CDR1 SQVTM and CDR2 ANQGSEA. V lost 7 bases to trimming and J lost 4 bases; unmatched junction nucleotides: 6.

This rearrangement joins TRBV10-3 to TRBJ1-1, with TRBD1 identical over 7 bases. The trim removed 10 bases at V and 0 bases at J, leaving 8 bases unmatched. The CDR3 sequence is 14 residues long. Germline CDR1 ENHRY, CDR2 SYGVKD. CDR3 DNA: TGTGCCACCCGCCAGGGACAGTTGAACACTGAAGCTTTCTTT. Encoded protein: CATRQGQLNTEAFF.